The sequence of this TCR beta chain was determined in a study of spatial heterogeneity in lung cancer. The time point denotes: sample taken at primary tumor resection. Unsorted samples of tumor, nontumor lung or frozen PBMC had their whole RNA sequenced. Patients with untreated early-stage non-small cell lung cancer, numbering around 72, were the donors. The germline CDR1 and CDR2 sequences are SEHNR and FQNEAQ (reference sequence). This CDR3 is built from 12 residues. Trimming shortened V by 8 bases and J by 6 bases, and 13 bases separated the two germline ends. TCRdb reanalysed the 5' RACE reads using MiXCR and keeps one entry per CDR3 protein. The sample records some 21,000 distinct CDR3 sequences, roughly 4.2% being singletons. General observations from the study: Tumor TCRs that were ubiquitous and expanded showed up in blood more at resection than follow-up.

This clonotype occurred many times. Antigen specificity is unknown. A much larger clone lies one base from this, so it may be a read error. The sequencing used PBMCs, collected at surgery. The chain links TRBV7-9 to TRBJ1-1, with D unclear. The source is a male donor with early-stage non-small cell lung cancer. The CDR3 loop reads CASSLAGAEAFF. The DNA for the CDR3 is TGTGCCAGCTCGCTTGCGGGTGCTGAAGCTTTCTTT.